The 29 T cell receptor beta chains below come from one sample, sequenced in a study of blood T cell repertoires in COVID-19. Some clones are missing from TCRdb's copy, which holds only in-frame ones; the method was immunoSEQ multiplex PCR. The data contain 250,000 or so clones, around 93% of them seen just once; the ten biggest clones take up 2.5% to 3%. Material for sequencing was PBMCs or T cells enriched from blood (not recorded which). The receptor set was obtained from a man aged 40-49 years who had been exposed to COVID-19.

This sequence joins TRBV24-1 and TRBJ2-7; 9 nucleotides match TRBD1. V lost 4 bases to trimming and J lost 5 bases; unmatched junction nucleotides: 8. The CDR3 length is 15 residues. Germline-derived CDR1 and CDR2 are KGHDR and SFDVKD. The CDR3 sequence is CATSETGTGLDEQYF. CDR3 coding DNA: TGTGCCACCAGTGAAACCGGGACAGGGCTCGACGAGCAGTACTTC.

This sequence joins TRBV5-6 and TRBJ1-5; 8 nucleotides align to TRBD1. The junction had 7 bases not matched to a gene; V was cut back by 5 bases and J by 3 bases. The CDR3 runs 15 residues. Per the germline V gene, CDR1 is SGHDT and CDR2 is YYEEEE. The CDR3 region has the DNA TGTGCCAGCAGTGCCGGGACAGGCTACAATCAGCCCCAGCATTTT. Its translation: CASSAGTGYNQPQHF.

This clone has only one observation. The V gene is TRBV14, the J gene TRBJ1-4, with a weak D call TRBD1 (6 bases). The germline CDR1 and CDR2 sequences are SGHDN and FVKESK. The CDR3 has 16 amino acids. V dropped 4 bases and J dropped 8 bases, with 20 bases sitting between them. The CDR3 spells CASSPWTAQSREKLFF. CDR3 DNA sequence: TGTGCCAGCAGCCCCTGGACAGCGCAGTCCCGCGAAAAACTGTTTTTT.

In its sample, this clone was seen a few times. DNA of the CDR3: TGTGCCAGTAGTTCCCAAGGGAGAGAGACCCAGTACTTC. It specifies CASSSQGRETQYF. The rearrangement links TRBV19 to TRBJ2-5; D is possibly TRBD2 (5 bases). The CDR3 has 13 residues. V was trimmed by 5 bases and J by 4 bases, leaving 11 bases between them. The germline V gene has CDR1 LNHDA and CDR2 SQIVND (reference sequence).

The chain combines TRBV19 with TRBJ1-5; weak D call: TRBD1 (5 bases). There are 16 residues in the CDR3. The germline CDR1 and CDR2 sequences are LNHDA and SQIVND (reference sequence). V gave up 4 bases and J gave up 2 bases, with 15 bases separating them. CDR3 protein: CASSTWGDQGNQPQHF. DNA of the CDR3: TGTGCCAGTAGTACATGGGGGGACCAGGGCAATCAGCCCCAGCATTTT.

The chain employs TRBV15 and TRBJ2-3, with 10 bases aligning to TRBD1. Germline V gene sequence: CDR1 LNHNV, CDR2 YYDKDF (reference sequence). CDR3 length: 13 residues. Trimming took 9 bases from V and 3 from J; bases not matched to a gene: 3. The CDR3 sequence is CATEGQGTDTQYF. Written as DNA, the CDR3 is TGTGCCACTGAGGGACAGGGGACAGATACGCAGTATTTT.

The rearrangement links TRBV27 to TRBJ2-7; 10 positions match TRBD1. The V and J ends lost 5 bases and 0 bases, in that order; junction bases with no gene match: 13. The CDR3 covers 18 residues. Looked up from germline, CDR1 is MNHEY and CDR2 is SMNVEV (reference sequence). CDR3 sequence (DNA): TGTGCCAGCAGTGTGACCGGGACAGGGGAGTGGTTCTCCTACGAGCAGTACTTC. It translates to CASSVTGTGEWFSYEQYF.

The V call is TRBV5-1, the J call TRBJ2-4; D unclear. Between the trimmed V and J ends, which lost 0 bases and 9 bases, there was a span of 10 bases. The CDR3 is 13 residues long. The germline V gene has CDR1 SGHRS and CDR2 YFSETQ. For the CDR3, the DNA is TGCGCCAGCAGCTTGGGAGAATCGAGCATTCAGTACTTC. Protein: CASSLGESSIQYF. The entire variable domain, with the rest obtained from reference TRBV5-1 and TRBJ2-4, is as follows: KAGVTQTPRYLIKTRGQQVTLSCSPISGHRSVSWYQQTPGQGLQFLFEYFSETQRNKGNFPGRFSGRQFSNSRSEMNVSTLELGDSALYLCASSLGESSIQYFGAGTRLSVL.

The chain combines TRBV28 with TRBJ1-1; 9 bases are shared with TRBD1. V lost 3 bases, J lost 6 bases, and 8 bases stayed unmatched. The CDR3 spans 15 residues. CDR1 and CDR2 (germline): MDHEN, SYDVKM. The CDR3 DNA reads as TGTGCCAGCAGTTTGGAGACAGGGGGTATCTCTGAAGCTTTCTTT. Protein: CASSLETGGISEAFF.

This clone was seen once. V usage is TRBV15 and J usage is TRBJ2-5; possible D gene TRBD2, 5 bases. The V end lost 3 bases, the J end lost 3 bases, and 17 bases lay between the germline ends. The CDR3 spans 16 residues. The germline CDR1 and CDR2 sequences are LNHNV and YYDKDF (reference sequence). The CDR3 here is CATSRRVAPRKETQYF. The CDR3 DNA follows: TGTGCCACCAGCAGGAGGGTAGCGCCGAGGAAAGAGACCCAGTACTTC.

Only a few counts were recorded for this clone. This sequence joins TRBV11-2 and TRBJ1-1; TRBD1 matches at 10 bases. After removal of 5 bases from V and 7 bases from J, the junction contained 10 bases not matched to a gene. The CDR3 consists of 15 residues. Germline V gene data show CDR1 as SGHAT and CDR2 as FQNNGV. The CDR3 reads CASSPRDRGISEAFF. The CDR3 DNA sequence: TGTGCCAGCAGCCCCCGGGACAGGGGAATTAGTGAAGCTTTCTTT.

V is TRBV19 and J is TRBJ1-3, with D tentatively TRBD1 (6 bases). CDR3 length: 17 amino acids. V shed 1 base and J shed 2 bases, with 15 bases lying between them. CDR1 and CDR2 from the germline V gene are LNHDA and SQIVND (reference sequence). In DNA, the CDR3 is TGTGCCAGTAGTATAGCGATATCAGGGGTAACTGGAAACACCATATATTTT. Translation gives CASSIAISGVTGNTIYF.

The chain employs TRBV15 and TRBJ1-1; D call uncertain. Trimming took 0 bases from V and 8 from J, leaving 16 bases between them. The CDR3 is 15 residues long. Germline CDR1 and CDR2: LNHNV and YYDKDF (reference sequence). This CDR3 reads CATSRDKNAQKEAFF. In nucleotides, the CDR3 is TGTGCCACCAGCAGAGATAAGAATGCACAGAAAGAAGCTTTCTTT.

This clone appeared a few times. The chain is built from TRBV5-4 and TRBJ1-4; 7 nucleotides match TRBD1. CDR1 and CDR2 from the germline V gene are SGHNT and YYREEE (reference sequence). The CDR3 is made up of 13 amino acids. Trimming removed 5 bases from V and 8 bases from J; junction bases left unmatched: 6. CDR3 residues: CASRDQGGEKLFF. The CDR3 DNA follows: TGTGCCAGCAGGGATCAGGGGGGAGAAAAACTGTTTTTT.

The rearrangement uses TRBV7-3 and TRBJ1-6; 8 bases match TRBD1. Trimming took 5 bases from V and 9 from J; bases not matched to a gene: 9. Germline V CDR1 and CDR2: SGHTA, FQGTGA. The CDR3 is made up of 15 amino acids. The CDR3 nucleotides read TGTGCCAGCAGCCAGACGGGACAGGACATTTCACCCCTCCACTTT. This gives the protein CASSQTGQDISPLHF.

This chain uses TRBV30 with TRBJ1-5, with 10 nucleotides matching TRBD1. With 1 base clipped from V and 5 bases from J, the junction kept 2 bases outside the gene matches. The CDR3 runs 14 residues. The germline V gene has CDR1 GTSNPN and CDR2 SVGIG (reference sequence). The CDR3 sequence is CAWSAGQGYQPQHF. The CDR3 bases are TGTGCCTGGAGTGCGGGACAGGGGTATCAGCCCCAGCATTTT. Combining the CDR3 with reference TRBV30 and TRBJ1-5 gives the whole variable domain SQTIHQWPATLVQPVGSPLSLECTVEGTSNPNLYWYRQAAGRGLQLLFYSVGIGQISSEVPQNLSASRPQDRQFILSSKKLLLSDSGFYLCAWSAGQGYQPQHFGDGTRLSIL.

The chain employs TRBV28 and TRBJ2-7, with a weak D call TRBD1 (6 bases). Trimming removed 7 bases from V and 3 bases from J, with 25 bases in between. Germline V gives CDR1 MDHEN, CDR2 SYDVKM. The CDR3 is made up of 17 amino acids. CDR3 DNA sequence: TGTGCCAGCACCCGTTACGCTTTAAGGGACACTTACTACGAGCAGTACTTC. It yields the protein CASTRYALRDTYYEQYF. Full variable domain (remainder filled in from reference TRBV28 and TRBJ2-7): DVKVTQSSRYLVKRTGEKVFLECVQDMDHENMFWYRQDPGLGLRLIYFSYDVKMKEKGDIPEGYSVSREKKERFSLILESASTNQTSMYLCASTRYALRDTYYEQYFGPGTRLTVT.

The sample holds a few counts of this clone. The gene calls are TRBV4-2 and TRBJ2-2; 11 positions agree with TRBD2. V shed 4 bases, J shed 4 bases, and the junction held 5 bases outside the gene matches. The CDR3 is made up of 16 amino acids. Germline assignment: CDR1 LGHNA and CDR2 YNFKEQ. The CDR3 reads CASSPLAGGGTGELFF. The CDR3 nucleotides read TGTGCCAGCAGCCCCTTAGCGGGAGGGGGCACCGGGGAGCTGTTTTTT.

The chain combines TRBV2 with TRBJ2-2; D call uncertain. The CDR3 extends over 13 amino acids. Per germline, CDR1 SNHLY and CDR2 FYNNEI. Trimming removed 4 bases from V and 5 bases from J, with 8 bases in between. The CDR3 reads CASSVAKTGELFF. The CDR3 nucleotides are TGTGCCAGCAGTGTAGCCAAAACCGGGGAGCTGTTTTTT.

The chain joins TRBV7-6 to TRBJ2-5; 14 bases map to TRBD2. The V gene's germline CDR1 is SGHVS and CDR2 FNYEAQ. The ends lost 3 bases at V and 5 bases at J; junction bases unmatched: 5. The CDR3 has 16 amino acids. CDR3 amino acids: CASSLTSGREWETQYF. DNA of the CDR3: TGTGCCAGCAGCTTGACTAGCGGGAGGGAATGGGAGACCCAGTACTTC.

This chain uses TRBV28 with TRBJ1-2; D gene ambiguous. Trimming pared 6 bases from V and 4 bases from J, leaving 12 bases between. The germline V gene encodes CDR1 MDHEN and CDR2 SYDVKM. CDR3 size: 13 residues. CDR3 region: CASRSGSFYGYTF. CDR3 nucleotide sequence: TGTGCCAGCAGGTCCGGGTCCTTCTATGGCTACACCTTC.

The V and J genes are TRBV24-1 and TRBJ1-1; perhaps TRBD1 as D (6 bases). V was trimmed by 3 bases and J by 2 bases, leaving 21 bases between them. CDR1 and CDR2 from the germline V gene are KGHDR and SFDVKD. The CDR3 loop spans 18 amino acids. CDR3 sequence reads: CATSDPPGHTLLNTEAFF. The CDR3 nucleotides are TGTGCCACCAGTGATCCCCCGGGACACACCCTCCTAAACACTGAAGCTTTCTTT.

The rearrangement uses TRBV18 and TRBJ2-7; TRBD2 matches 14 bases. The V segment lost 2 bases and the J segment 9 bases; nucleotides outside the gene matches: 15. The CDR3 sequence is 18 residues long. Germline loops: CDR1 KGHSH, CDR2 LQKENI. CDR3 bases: TGTGCCAGCTCACCAGTCGGGACTAGCGGGAGTCTGGCAGCGGTGCAGTACTTC. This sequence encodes CASSPVGTSGSLAAVQYF.

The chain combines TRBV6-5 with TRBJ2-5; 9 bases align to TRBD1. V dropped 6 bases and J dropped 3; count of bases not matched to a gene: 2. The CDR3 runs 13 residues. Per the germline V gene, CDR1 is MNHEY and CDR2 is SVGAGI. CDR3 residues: CASRDRGEETQYF. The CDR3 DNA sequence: TGTGCCAGCAGGGACAGGGGAGAAGAGACCCAGTACTTC.

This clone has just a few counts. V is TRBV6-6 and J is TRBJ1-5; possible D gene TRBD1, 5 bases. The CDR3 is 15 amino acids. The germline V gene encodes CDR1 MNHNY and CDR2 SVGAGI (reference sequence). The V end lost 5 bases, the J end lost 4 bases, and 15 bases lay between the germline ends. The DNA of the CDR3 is TGTGCCAGCAGTACAGGAGCTCCAAATAATCAGCCCCAGCATTTT. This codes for CASSTGAPNNQPQHF.

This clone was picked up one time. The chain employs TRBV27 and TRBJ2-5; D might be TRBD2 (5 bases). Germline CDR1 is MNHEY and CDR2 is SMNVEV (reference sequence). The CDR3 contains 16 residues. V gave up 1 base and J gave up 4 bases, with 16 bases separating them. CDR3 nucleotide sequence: TGTGCCAGCAGTTTATTCTTCAGGCTAGAGGGAGAGACCCAGTACTTC. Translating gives CASSLFFRLEGETQYF.

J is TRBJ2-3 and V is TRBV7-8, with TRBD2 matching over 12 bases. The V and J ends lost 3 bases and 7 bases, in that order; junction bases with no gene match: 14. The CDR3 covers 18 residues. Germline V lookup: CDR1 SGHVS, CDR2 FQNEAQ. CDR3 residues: CASSFYGLAGTSGNTQYF. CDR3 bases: TGTGCCAGCAGCTTCTATGGACTAGCGGGGACGTCGGGAAATACGCAGTATTTT.

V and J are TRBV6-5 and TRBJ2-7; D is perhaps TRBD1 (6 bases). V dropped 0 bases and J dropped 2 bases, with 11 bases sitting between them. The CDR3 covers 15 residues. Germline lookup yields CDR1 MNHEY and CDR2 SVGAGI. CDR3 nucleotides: TGTGCCAGCAGTTACTCCAGGGACACAGCCTACGAGCAGTACTTC. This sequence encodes CASSYSRDTAYEQYF.

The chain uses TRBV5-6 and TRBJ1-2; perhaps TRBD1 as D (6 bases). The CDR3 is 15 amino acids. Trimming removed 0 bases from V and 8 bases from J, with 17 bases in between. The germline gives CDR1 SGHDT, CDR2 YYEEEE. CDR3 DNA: TGTGCCAGCAGCTTGGCCGTCCCTACCAGGGGAGGCTACACCTTC. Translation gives CASSLAVPTRGGYTF.